These 15 T cell receptor beta chains originate from one sample sequenced in a study of T cell clonality in common variable immunodeficiency. Sequencing was performed with immunoSEQ multiplex PCR; in TCRdb, only in-frame clones are kept and a portion is missing. The record shows about 20,000 clones for this sample, with no singletons present. General study points: Common variable immunodeficiency TCR beta sequences reportedly had fewer deletions and N-nucleotide insertions.

These receptors have no known antigen. Specimen: peripheral blood mononuclear cells. These receptors were taken from a human donor with common variable immunodeficiency.

A note on this clone: Read coverage stops 3 residues before the CDR3 terminus; the germline J gene supplies the remainder. This chain joins TRBV19 and TRBJ2-3, with 8 bases that match TRBD2. The germline CDR1 and CDR2 sequences are LNHDA and SQIVND (reference sequence). J lost 2 bases, V lost 3 bases, and 4 bases had no gene match. CDR3 length: 15 residues. The CDR3 bases that were read are TGTGCCAGTAGTATGAGCGGGGGCCTCACAGATACG. It specifies CASSMSGGLTDT. The entire CDR3 is CASSMSGGLTDTQYF.

This clone was picked up a small number of times. The read stops 3 residues short of the end of the CDR3; the missing end is completed from the germline J gene. V is TRBV6-2 or TRBV6-3 and J is TRBJ2-5; D perhaps matches TRBD1 (6 bases). Looked up from germline, CDR1 is MNHEY and CDR2 is SVGEGT. Trimming left V 1 base short and J 2 bases short, with 11 bases between. The CDR3 covers 15 residues. CDR3 sequence: CASSYYRVAQETQYF. The covered CDR3 bases are TGTGCCAGCAGTTACTACAGGGTCGCACAAGAGACC.

The sample holds a few counts of this clone. The sequenced fragment ends 3 residues before the CDR3 boundary, so the rest is inferred from the germline J gene. V usage is TRBV30 and J usage is TRBJ2-5, with 14 positions matching TRBD2. Germline V gene data show CDR1 as GTSNPN and CDR2 as SVGIG (reference sequence). The CDR3 loop spans 16 amino acids. J lost 4 bases, V lost 0 bases, and 4 bases had no gene match. The chain's CDR3 is CAWSVGLAGGGETQYF. Partial CDR3 DNA: TGTGCCTGGAGTGTAGGACTAGCGGGAGGCGGAGAGACC.

As for this clone: Read sequence stops 3 residues before the CDR3 end, and the germline J gene provides the missing end. The chain links TRBV7-2 to TRBJ2-7, with a possible D match to TRBD1 (6 bases). The germline gives CDR1 SGHTA, CDR2 FQGNSA. CDR3 length: 13 amino acids. The germline V and J ends were trimmed by 5 bases and 5 bases, with 13 bases remaining between them. CDR3 bases read: TGTGCCAGCAGCCCACAGGGATTCAACGAG. Its protein product is CASSPQGFNE. The full CDR3 sequence reads CASSPQGFNEQYF.

Turning to this clone: The read ends 3 residues shy of where the CDR3 ends; the end is completed using the germline J gene. The rearrangement joins TRBV6-2 or TRBV6-3 to TRBJ1-1; TRBD1 aligns across 9 bases. Germline V lookup: CDR1 MNHEY, CDR2 SVGEGT. The CDR3 has 15 amino acids. This CDR3 is CASTRGGQGNHRAFF. The sequenced part of the CDR3 DNA is TGTGCCAGCACACGGGGCGGACAGGGGAATCATCGG.

Remarks on this clone: The read is 3 residues too short to cover the CDR3 end, so that end is filled in from the germline J gene. The V and J genes are TRBV6-1 and TRBJ1-2; 10 bases align to TRBD1. CDR1 and CDR2 (germline): MNHNS, SASEGT. J was trimmed by 4 bases and V by 3 bases; bases with no gene match: 5. This CDR3 spans 15 amino acids. Incomplete CDR3 DNA: TGTGCCAGCAGTGACCCCGGGACAGGGGCCTATGGC. This encodes CASSDPGTGAYG. The complete CDR3 reads CASSDPGTGAYGYTF.

Remarks on this clone: The CDR3 end is not reached by the read, which stops 3 residues before it; the germline J gene fills it in. The J gene is TRBJ1-1, the V gene TRBV7-8; D is perhaps TRBD1 (5 bases). The CDR3 is 13 amino acids. The germline V gene has CDR1 SGHVS and CDR2 FQNEAQ. V was clipped by 5 bases and J by 4 bases, with 11 bases between them. The CDR3 loop reads CASSRGVATEAFF. CDR3 bases read: TGTGCCAGCAGCCGAGGGGTGGCCACTGAA. The full variable domain, completed using reference TRBV7-8 and TRBJ1-1, is GAGVSQSPRYKVAKRGQDVALRCDPISGHVSLFWYQQALGQGPEFLTYFQNEAQLDKSGLPSDRFFAERPEGSVSTLKIQRTQQEDSAVYLCASSRGVATEAFFGQGTRLTVV.

Comment on this clone: The read finishes 3 residues shy of the CDR3 end, and the germline J gene is used to complete it. V is TRBV7-9 and J is TRBJ2-7; D unclear. This CDR3 has 13 residues. Trimming pared 5 bases from V and 3 bases from J, leaving 11 bases between. Germline V gene sequence: CDR1 SEHNR, CDR2 FQNEAQ (reference sequence). CDR3 DNA, as far as it was read: TGTGCCAGCAGCCTCCCTACCAACTACGAG. As protein: CASSLPTNYE. The CDR3 reads in full as CASSLPTNYEQYF.

Turning to this clone: From the germline J gene comes the end of the CDR3, since the read stops 3 residues before it. The J gene is TRBJ2-5, the V gene TRBV2; 8 bases map to TRBD1. In germline, CDR1 is SNHLY, CDR2 FYNNEI. This CDR3 comprises 12 residues. The V and J ends lost 7 bases and 5 bases, in that order; junction bases with no gene match: 3. The CDR3 here is CASKSGGETQYF. The DNA read from the CDR3 is TGTGCCAGCAAGTCAGGGGGCGAGACC. The full variable domain, its missing parts supplied by reference TRBV2 and TRBJ2-5, is EPEVTQTPSHQVTQMGQEVILRCVPISNHLYFYWYRQILGQKVEFLVSFYNNEISEKSEIFDDQFSVERPDGSNFTLKIRSTKLEDSAMYFCASKSGGETQYFGPGTRLLVL.

A word on this clone: The read gets to within 3 residues of the CDR3 end, and the germline J gene fills in the rest. The V call is TRBV19, the J call TRBJ1-1; no firm D call. The V and J ends lost 0 bases and 5 bases respectively, with 7 bases between them. Germline V gene lookup returns CDR1 LNHDA and CDR2 SQIVND (reference sequence). The CDR3 length is 13 residues. CDR3 sequence reads: CASSIDSGTEAFF. CDR3 DNA, as far as it was read: TGTGCCAGTAGTATAGATTCCGGGACTGAA.

As regards this clone: From the germline J gene comes the end of the CDR3, since the read stops 3 residues before it. The chain carries TRBV7-9 and TRBJ1-2; D may be TRBD1 (5 bases). The V and J ends lost 5 bases and 0 bases respectively, with 13 bases between them. The CDR3 covers 15 residues. The germline CDR1 and CDR2 sequences are SEHNR and FQNEAQ (reference sequence). CDR3 in amino acids: CASSPLGGSNYGYTF. CDR3 DNA, as far as it was read: TGTGCCAGCAGCCCTCTGGGGGGGTCTAACTATGGC.

This clone has just a few counts. The read terminates 3 residues ahead of where the CDR3 ends, so the germline J gene completes it. The chain links TRBV7-9 to TRBJ1-2, with TRBD1 as a possible D gene (5 bases). This CDR3 has 14 amino acids. V was pared by 5 bases and J by 3 bases, with 13 bases between. Germline loops: CDR1 SEHNR, CDR2 FQNEAQ (reference sequence). The sequenced part of the CDR3 DNA is TGTGCCAGCAGCACCCGGGGGACTCACTATGGC. Translating it yields CASSTRGTHYG. The CDR3 in its entirety is CASSTRGTHYGYTF.

Note on this clone: A read error may account for a junction end that differs from germline. Read coverage stops 3 residues before the CDR3 terminus; the germline J gene supplies the remainder. The rearrangement links TRBV18 to TRBJ1-1, with D unclear. The CDR3 has 16 amino acids. CDR1 is KGHSH, CDR2 LQKENI, per germline. The covered CDR3 bases are TGTGCCAGCTCACCACCATACAGCTTATGGAACGCTGAA. Translated: CASSPPYSLWNAE. The CDR3 as a whole reads CASSPPYSLWNAEAFF.

This clone appeared many times. The CDR3 end is not reached by the read, which stops 3 residues before it; the germline J gene fills it in. This chain links TRBV5-1 with TRBJ2-2, with TRBD1 identical over 7 bases. Per germline, CDR1 SGHRS and CDR2 YFSETQ. The CDR3 has 14 amino acids. Trimming removed 3 bases from V and 8 bases from J; junction bases left unmatched: 7. The DNA read from the CDR3 is TGCGCCAGCAGCTCGCAGAGGGGGCCTGGGGAG. This sequence encodes CASSSQRGPGE. The entire CDR3 protein reads CASSSQRGPGELFF.

This clone was seen only a few times. The CDR3 end lies 3 residues beyond the end of the read and is filled in from the germline J gene. J is TRBJ2-1 and V is TRBV10-3, with D tentatively TRBD1 (5 bases). Germline V gives CDR1 ENHRY, CDR2 SYGVKD. V was cut by 5 bases and J by 0 bases, with 11 bases left in between. This CDR3 spans 15 amino acids. The CDR3 spells CAISLQASSYNEQFF. CDR3 DNA (partial): TGTGCCATCAGTTTACAGGCCAGCTCCTACAATGAG.